What follows are 27 T cell receptor beta chains derived from one specimen sequenced in a study of T-cell reconstitution after alpha-beta-depleted transplantation in children listed by TCRdb under 2016. In the paper's terms, the treatment or condition label means: allogeneic hematopoietic cell transplantation with graft depleted of TCRalphabeta T cells and CD19 B cells. The library was built by means of PCR. This sample was sequenced with an Illumina HiSeq 2500. TCR library preparation used molecular barcoding, with unique molecular identifiers applied to normalize quantification of the TCRbeta repertoire. TCRdb took the public reads, trimmed them with fastp at Q25, ran MiXCR for clone calling and kept in-frame beta chains. Each record represents a unique CDR3 protein, reported with the most common genes and DNA among its rows. The sample table holds 65,000 to 75,000 distinct CDR3 sequences, of which 4.9% were seen once. The ten largest make up 15% to 20% of the sample.

Sequencing used PBMCs, mostly from graft donor cells, obtained 180 days after TCRalphabeta/CD19-depleted stem cell transplant. The receptors stem from a boy less than two years old who had a stem cell transplant for acute myeloid leukemia, so the T cells may come from the graft donor.

The table lists this clonotype with many counts. The V and J genes are TRBV6-1 and TRBJ2-1; D is undetermined. Germline CDR1 is MNHNS and CDR2 is SASEGT. The CDR3 spans 15 residues. V dropped 1 base and J dropped 4 bases, with 11 bases sitting between them. Here the CDR3 reads CASSEGPLPYNEQFF. The CDR3 DNA sequence: TGTGCCAGCAGTGAAGGGCCTCTACCTTACAATGAGCAGTTCTTC.

At least ten counts were recorded for this clonotype. J is TRBJ2-6 and V is TRBV5-8; D ambiguous. CDR1 is SGHTS, CDR2 YDEGEE, per germline. The CDR3 runs 13 residues. Trimming took off 1 base at V and 3 bases at J, with 2 bases between the two ends. For the CDR3, the DNA is TGTGCCAGCAGCTTGAATGGGGCCAACGTCCTGACTTTC. This gives the protein CASSLNGANVLTF.

This clonotype occurred many times. This chain joins TRBV5-1 and TRBJ2-7; 7 bases agree with TRBD1. The junction had 4 bases not matched to a gene; V was cut back by 0 bases and J by 4 bases. In germline, CDR1 is SGHRS, CDR2 YFSETQ. This CDR3 region has 14 residues. Here the CDR3 DNA reads TGCGCCAGCAGCTTGGTCGCAGGGGGTTACGAGCAGTACGTC. It is translated as CASSLVAGGYEQYV.

The rearrangement joins TRBV7-9 to TRBJ2-1, with 11 bases identical to TRBD1. This CDR3 is built from 16 residues. J lost 4 bases, V lost 3 bases, and 5 bases had no gene match. The V gene's germline CDR1 is SEHNR and CDR2 FQNEAQ (reference sequence). DNA for the CDR3: TGTGCCAGCAGCTTGTCCGGGACAGGGGGATACAATGAGCAGTTCTTC. It translates to CASSLSGTGGYNEQFF.

This clonotype was picked up many times. The chain recombines TRBV6-1 with TRBJ2-2; 7 bases fit TRBD2. J lost 7 bases, V lost 5 bases, and 13 bases had no gene match. The CDR3 extends over 16 amino acids. Germline V CDR1 and CDR2: MNHNS, SASEGT. In DNA, the CDR3 is TGTGCCAGCAGTAGATGGGGGGGAGGGACTCTCGGGGAGCTGTTTTTT. It codes for CASSRWGGGTLGELFF.

This clonotype was counted at least ten times. For the CDR3, the DNA is TGTGCCAGCAGCTTCTTGGGACGGTCGGCAAAACTGTTTTTT. This translates into CASSFLGRSAKLFF. The rearrangement links TRBV11-1 to TRBJ1-4, with TRBD1 as a possible D gene (5 bases). The CDR3 loop spans 14 amino acids. With 3 bases removed from V and 10 bases from J, the gap between germline ends came to 15 bases. Germline CDR1 reads SGHAT; CDR2 reads FQDESV (reference sequence).

This clonotype was seen ten or more times. This chain uses TRBV15 with TRBJ2-3; D not resolved. V was trimmed by 0 bases and J by 6 bases, leaving 4 bases between them. Germline CDR1 LNHNV, CDR2 YYDKDF (reference sequence). This CDR3 comprises 12 residues. The CDR3, as DNA: TGTGCCACCAGCAGAGATTCGGATACGCAGTATTTT. Translation: CATSRDSDTQYF.

Many counts were recorded for this clonotype. Relative to the germline gene, one junction end is altered; a read error may explain this. The chain couples TRBV20-1 to TRBJ2-5; 7 positions match TRBD1. The CDR3 spans 12 residues. Germline V CDR1 and CDR2: DFQATT, SNEGSKA (reference sequence). CDR3 nucleotide sequence: TGCAGTGCTAGAGACCCCCTTGACAGGGCTCCATTC. Protein sequence: CSARDPLDRAPF.

The sample holds many counts of this clonotype. The rearrangement links TRBV20-1 to TRBJ2-3; 12 nucleotides line up with TRBD2. Germline CDR1 reads DFQATT; CDR2 reads SNEGSKA (reference sequence). The CDR3 loop spans 16 amino acids. V lost 0 bases and J lost 0; bases outside the gene matches: 1. The CDR3 here is CSARDLAGGSTDTQYF. Here the CDR3 DNA reads TGCAGTGCTAGAGATCTAGCGGGGGGGAGCACAGATACGCAGTATTTT.

This clonotype came up many times. The chain links TRBV12-3 or TRBV12-4 to TRBJ2-5, with 7 nucleotides matching TRBD2. The CDR3 consists of 13 residues. V shed 6 bases, J shed 3 bases, and the junction held 4 bases outside the gene matches. The CDR3: CASSWGGKETQYF. CDR3 coding DNA: TGTGCCAGCAGCTGGGGGGGGAAAGAGACCCAGTACTTC.

This clonotype has ten or more counts. The V gene is TRBV11-2, the J gene TRBJ2-3; D is ambiguous. Trimming shortened V by 2 bases and J by 4 bases, and 16 bases separated the two germline ends. Germline assignment: CDR1 SGHAT and CDR2 FQNNGV. The length of the CDR3 is 16 residues. The CDR3 reads CASSLNTGPGSDTQYF. For the CDR3, the DNA is TGTGCCAGCAGCTTAAATACTGGGCCGGGCTCAGATACGCAGTATTTT.

The sample holds many counts of this clonotype. The chain joins TRBV12-3 or TRBV12-4 to TRBJ2-3, with 11 bases matching TRBD2. V dropped 1 base and J dropped 10; count of bases not matched to a gene: 10. The CDR3 runs to 16 residues. CDR3 sequence: CASSLVASGGPMAQYF. The CDR3 bases are TGTGCCAGCAGTTTAGTGGCTAGCGGGGGGCCGATGGCGCAGTATTTT.

This clonotype has at least ten counts. This chain joins TRBV27 and TRBJ2-5; 8 positions match TRBD2. CDR3 length: 15 amino acids. After removal of 2 bases from V and 4 bases from J, the junction contained 6 bases not matched to a gene. Per the germline V gene, CDR1 is MNHEY and CDR2 is SMNVEV (reference sequence). The CDR3 loop is CASSLGLASIETQYF. The CDR3 nucleotides read TGTGCCAGCAGTTTAGGACTAGCCTCAATAGAGACCCAGTACTTC.

This clonotype was detected many times. The chain links TRBV30 to TRBJ1-6; D remains ambiguous. CDR1 is GTSNPN, CDR2 SVGIG, per germline (reference sequence). This CDR3 contains 11 residues. V was shortened by 4 bases and J by 10 bases, with 8 bases between the two germline ends. The CDR3 reads CAWKRYSPLHF. CDR3 coding DNA: TGTGCCTGGAAAAGGTACTCACCCCTCCACTTT.

This clonotype was observed many times. The chain couples TRBV24-1 to TRBJ2-2; 9 bases line up with TRBD1. Per germline, CDR1 KGHDR and CDR2 SFDVKD. The CDR3 runs to 18 residues. The V segment lost 2 bases and the J segment 4 bases; nucleotides outside the gene matches: 10. CDR3 residues: CATSDSSPRQGVTGELFF. In nucleotides, the CDR3 is TGTGCCACCAGTGATTCGTCCCCAAGACAGGGGGTCACCGGGGAGCTGTTTTTT.

There are many counts of this clonotype. The chain uses TRBV20-1 and TRBJ2-3; 7 bases line up with TRBD2. Germline V gene sequence: CDR1 DFQATT, CDR2 SNEGSKA (reference sequence). CDR3 length: 15 residues. The trim removed 5 bases at V and 2 bases at J, leaving 10 bases unmatched. The CDR3 loop is CSAPGSGAITDTQYF. The DNA of the CDR3 is TGCAGTGCTCCCGGGAGCGGGGCGATCACAGATACGCAGTATTTT.

This clonotype was seen at least ten times. The chain carries TRBV7-2 and TRBJ2-5, with TRBD2 identical over 10 bases. V lost 5 bases and J lost 1; bases outside the gene matches: 7. The germline gives CDR1 SGHTA, CDR2 FQGNSA. This CDR3 is built from 16 residues. The CDR3 nucleotides read TGTGCCAGCAGCCGCCCGACTAGCGGGCGCCAAGAGACCCAGTACTTC. It codes for CASSRPTSGRQETQYF.

This clonotype has at least ten counts. The chain employs TRBV6-9 and TRBJ2-3; 11 bases agree with TRBD2. The V gene end was trimmed by 0 bases and the J gene end by 2 bases; junction bases not matched to a gene: 1. The germline CDR1 and CDR2 sequences are MNHGY and SVAAGI. CDR3 length: 16 amino acids. The CDR3: CASSYSSGGATDTQYF. CDR3 bases: TGTGCCAGCAGTTATTCTAGCGGGGGGGCCACAGATACGCAGTATTTT.

This clonotype was recorded at least ten times. The chain carries TRBV19 and TRBJ1-1, with 10 bases aligning to TRBD1. The CDR3 runs 19 residues. Losses at the gene ends were 1 base for V and 1 base for J; bases not matched to a gene: 12. Looked up from germline, CDR1 is LNHDA and CDR2 is SQIVND (reference sequence). DNA for the CDR3: TGTGCCAGTAGTATAGGTGGGATGACAGGGGGCAAGAGGAACACTGAAGCTTTCTTT. Amino acid sequence: CASSIGGMTGGKRNTEAFF.

The sample holds many counts of this clonotype. This rearrangement joins TRBV4-3 to TRBJ1-5; 7 bases align to TRBD1. Germline CDR1 is LGHNA and CDR2 is YSLEER. J lost 6 bases, V lost 0 bases, and 8 bases had no gene match. The CDR3 is 16 amino acids. CDR3 sequence reads: CASSQDREGGSQPQHF. The CDR3 region has the DNA TGCGCCAGCAGCCAAGACAGAGAAGGGGGCAGTCAGCCCCAGCATTTT.

This clonotype was seen more than once but under ten times. The chain uses TRBV7-2 and TRBJ2-3; 9 nucleotides line up with TRBD2. Trimming cost V 5 bases and J 7 bases; bases outside gene matches: 4. The CDR3 contains 13 residues. Germline V gene lookup returns CDR1 SGHTA and CDR2 FQGNSA. CDR3 nucleotides: TGTGCCAGCAGCGCGCTAGCGGGGAATACGCAGTATTTT. It codes for CASSALAGNTQYF.

In its sample, this clonotype was seen a few times. CDR3 amino acids: CASSEVTPRDEQFF. In DNA form, the CDR3 reads TGCGCCAGCAGTGAGGTCACCCCTAGGGATGAGCAGTTCTTC. The chain recombines TRBV10-2 with TRBJ2-1; no clear D gene. The V gene lost 2 bases and the J gene lost 8 bases, with 13 bases spanning the gap. The germline CDR1 and CDR2 sequences are WSHSY and SAAADI. The CDR3 is 14 amino acids.

This clonotype was counted at least ten times. The chain combines TRBV24-1 with TRBJ2-7, with TRBD1 matching 7 bases. The CDR3 totals 12 residues. Germline CDR1 reads KGHDR; CDR2 reads SFDVKD. Germline trimming cut 9 bases from V and 5 bases from J; bases unmatched to any gene: 6. This chain's CDR3 is CATPNGQDEQYF. CDR3 nucleotides: TGTGCCACCCCTAATGGACAGGACGAGCAGTACTTC.

This clonotype was detected ten times or more. This chain links TRBV6-1 with TRBJ1-2; tentative D call: TRBD1 (6 bases). Germline CDR1 reads MNHNS; CDR2 reads SASEGT. Deletions cut 4 bases from V and 4 bases from J, with 7 bases between. The CDR3 runs to 12 residues. Written as DNA, the CDR3 is TGTGCCAGCAGTGGACAGGCCTATGGCTACACCTTC. Its protein product is CASSGQAYGYTF.

This clonotype showed up many times. The chain has TRBV12-3 or TRBV12-4 and TRBJ1-5; D unresolved. The V end lost 5 bases, the J end lost 5 bases, and 10 bases lay between the germline ends. This CDR3 comprises 13 residues. Written as DNA, the CDR3 is TGTGCCAGCAGTCTCCGGATCGATCAGCCCCAGCATTTT. Its translation is CASSLRIDQPQHF.

In this sample, this clonotype turned up many times. The chain carries TRBV12-3 or TRBV12-4 and TRBJ2-2, with D possibly TRBD1 on 5 matching bases. Trimming removed 5 bases at V and 2 bases at J, with 12 bases between. The CDR3 totals 15 residues. In DNA form, the CDR3 reads TGTGCCAGCAGTCTACAGGAAATAAACACCGGGGAGCTGTTTTTT. It yields the protein CASSLQEINTGELFF.

This clonotype was recorded many times. One junction end does not reproduce the germline sequence, and a read error may be involved. This chain joins TRBV4-3 and TRBJ2-7; TRBD1 might be the D (6 bases). The CDR3 contains 17 residues. The germline V gene has CDR1 LGHNA and CDR2 YSLEER. CDR3 DNA sequence: TGCGCCTGCAGCCAAGGAAGATTTCCCACAGGGTCCTACGAGCAGTACTTC. It translates to CACSQGRFPTGSYEQYF.